Listed below are T cell receptor beta chains from one sample, sequenced in a study of blood T cells in healthy people across ages. TCRdb re-derived calls from the 5' RACE reads in MiXCR, one entry per CDR3 protein. Of hundreds of thousands of distinct CDR3 sequences listed, roughly 44% were seen once; the top ten hold around 21%. Sequenced sample: blood. These receptors were collected from a man in his 60s in good health. CDR3s include the opening cysteine and the closing phenylalanine or tryptophan. D genes are given only for firm matches. Not all rows give a size; the values are once, few, many and, for expanded clones, a class.

clone_size: few
j_call: TRBJ2-5
v_call: TRBV29-1
d_call: TRBD1
cdr3_aa: CSVGQGARETQYF
cdr3_nt: TGCAGCGTTGGACAGGGGGCGCGAGAGACCCAGTACTTC

clone_size: NA
j_call: TRBJ2-1
v_call: TRBV3-1
d_call: TRBD2
cdr3_aa: CASSQGLEGSNEQFF
cdr3_nt: TGTGCCAGCAGCCAGGGACTAGAGGGAAGTAATGAGCAGTTCTTC

clone_size: NA
j_call: TRBJ2-3
v_call: TRBV20-1
d_call: NA
cdr3_aa: CSAEKAEPTDTQYF
cdr3_nt: TGCAGTGCGGAGAAGGCTGAACCGACAGATACGCAGTATTTT

clone_size: few
j_call: TRBJ2-7
v_call: TRBV9
d_call: NA
cdr3_aa: CASSGQVGYEQYF
cdr3_nt: TGTGCCAGCAGCGGACAGGTGGGCTACGAGCAGTACTTC

clone_size: once
j_call: TRBJ1-4
v_call: TRBV7-9
d_call: TRBD1
cdr3_aa: CASSMGQGGKLFF
cdr3_nt: TGTGCCAGCAGCATGGGACAGGGCGGAAAACTGTTTTTT

clone_size: NA
j_call: TRBJ2-2
v_call: TRBV6-2/TRBV6-3
d_call: TRBD1
cdr3_aa: CASSYHPQGVFDTGELFF
cdr3_nt: TGTGCCAGCAGTTACCACCCGCAGGGGGTATTTGACACCGGGGAGCTGTTTTTT

clone_size: once
j_call: TRBJ2-7
v_call: TRBV7-9
d_call: NA
cdr3_aa: CASSLRGDVRDYHEQYF
cdr3_nt: TGTGCCAGCAGCTTAAGGGGGGATGTCAGGGACTACCACGAGCAGTACTTC

clone_size: NA
j_call: TRBJ2-5
v_call: TRBV20-1
d_call: NA
cdr3_aa: CSARHPGLQETQYF
cdr3_nt: TGCAGTGCTAGGCACCCGGGACTCCAAGAGACCCAGTACTTC

clone_size: few
j_call: TRBJ2-3
v_call: TRBV27
d_call: NA
cdr3_aa: CASSFRGARGTDTQYF
cdr3_nt: TGTGCCAGCAGTTTTAGGGGGGCGCGGGGCACAGATACGCAGTATTTT

clone_size: few
j_call: TRBJ2-7
v_call: TRBV6-5
d_call: NA
cdr3_aa: CASSNIYEQYF
cdr3_nt: TGTGCCAGCAGTAACATCTACGAGCAGTACTTC

clone_size: NA
j_call: TRBJ1-1
v_call: TRBV7-2
d_call: NA
cdr3_aa: CASSLAPGRGNTEAFF
cdr3_nt: TGTGCCAGCAGCTTAGCGCCAGGGAGGGGGAACACTGAAGCTTTCTTT

clone_size: NA
j_call: TRBJ2-1
v_call: TRBV7-9
d_call: NA
cdr3_aa: CASSPRGRNSYNEQFF
cdr3_nt: TGTGCCAGCAGCCCTCGGGGTAGAAACTCCTACAATGAGCAGTTCTTC

clone_size: few
j_call: TRBJ1-2
v_call: TRBV30
d_call: TRBD1
cdr3_aa: CAWNRQGSGYTF
cdr3_nt: TGTGCCTGGAACCGACAGGGGTCTGGCTACACCTTC

clone_size: few
j_call: TRBJ2-1
v_call: TRBV7-8
d_call: NA
cdr3_aa: CASSQGGSNEQFF
cdr3_nt: TGTGCCAGCTCCCAGGGGGGGAGCAATGAGCAGTTCTTC

clone_size: NA
j_call: TRBJ2-7
v_call: TRBV11-2
d_call: NA
cdr3_aa: CASSRHSTAAYEQYF
cdr3_nt: TGTGCCAGCAGCCGTCACTCGACGGCGGCCTACGAGCAGTACTTC

clone_size: NA
j_call: TRBJ2-1
v_call: TRBV12-3/TRBV12-4
d_call: NA
cdr3_aa: CASRGWGKDSIYNEQFF
cdr3_nt: TGTGCCAGCAGGGGGTGGGGAAAGGACAGTATTTACAATGAGCAGTTCTTC

clone_size: NA
j_call: TRBJ2-1
v_call: TRBV20-1
d_call: TRBD1
cdr3_aa: CSAPRQGAGNEQFF
cdr3_nt: TGCAGTGCTCCTCGACAGGGGGCGGGTAATGAGCAGTTCTTC

clone_size: few
j_call: TRBJ2-1
v_call: TRBV6-2/TRBV6-3
d_call: NA
cdr3_aa: CASSYSRAANYNEQFF
cdr3_nt: TGTGCCAGCAGTTACTCGAGGGCGGCGAATTACAATGAGCAGTTCTTC

clone_size: NA
j_call: TRBJ2-3
v_call: TRBV11-2
d_call: TRBD2
cdr3_aa: CASSLELGRTSGGVTDTQYF
cdr3_nt: TGTGCCAGCAGCTTAGAACTTGGTCGGACTAGCGGGGGGGTCACAGATACGCAGTATTTT

clone_size: NA
j_call: TRBJ1-5
v_call: TRBV7-2
d_call: NA
cdr3_aa: CASSQGYSNQPQHF
cdr3_nt: TGTGCCAGCAGCCAGGGGTATAGCAATCAGCCCCAGCATTTT

clone_size: NA
j_call: TRBJ2-1
v_call: TRBV12-3/TRBV12-4
d_call: NA
cdr3_aa: CASTGQQPYNEQFF
cdr3_nt: TGTGCCAGCACGGGACAACAACCCTACAATGAGCAGTTCTTC

clone_size: NA
j_call: TRBJ2-5
v_call: TRBV6-6
d_call: NA
cdr3_aa: CATVQGKGETQYF
cdr3_nt: TGTGCCACTGTACAGGGAAAAGGGGAGACCCAGTACTTC

clone_size: many
j_call: TRBJ2-5
v_call: TRBV12-3/TRBV12-4
d_call: NA
cdr3_aa: CASSSSSGTQGTTQYF
cdr3_nt: TGTGCCAGCAGTTCCTCCAGCGGGACCCAGGGGACGACCCAGTACTTC

clone_size: NA
j_call: TRBJ1-2
v_call: TRBV4-1
d_call: NA
cdr3_aa: CASSLPAYANYGYTF
cdr3_nt: TGCGCCAGCAGCCTTCCGGCATATGCTAACTATGGCTACACCTTC

clone_size: NA
j_call: TRBJ2-6
v_call: TRBV3-1
d_call: NA
cdr3_aa: CASSSWRDGANVLTF
cdr3_nt: TGTGCCAGCAGCTCATGGCGGGACGGGGCCAACGTCCTGACTTTC

clone_size: NA
j_call: TRBJ1-5
v_call: TRBV7-2
d_call: TRBD1
cdr3_aa: CASSLLGQEAPQPQHF
cdr3_nt: TGTGCCAGCAGCTTATTGGGACAGGAGGCACCTCAGCCCCAGCATTTT

clone_size: few
j_call: TRBJ2-1
v_call: TRBV7-8
d_call: TRBD2
cdr3_aa: CASSTGLALYNEQFF
cdr3_nt: TGTGCCAGCAGCACCGGACTAGCACTGTACAATGAGCAGTTCTTC

clone_size: few
j_call: TRBJ1-2
v_call: TRBV5-5
d_call: NA
cdr3_aa: CASSGGGAGGYTF
cdr3_nt: TGTGCCAGCAGCGGCGGAGGGGCGGGTGGCTACACCTTC

clone_size: few
j_call: TRBJ2-7
v_call: TRBV28
d_call: NA
cdr3_aa: CASSGTQGHEQYF
cdr3_nt: TGTGCCAGCAGCGGGACGCAGGGCCACGAGCAGTACTTC

clone_size: NA
j_call: TRBJ2-1
v_call: TRBV9
d_call: NA
cdr3_aa: CASSVLARVPYNEQFF
cdr3_nt: TGTGCCAGCAGCGTACTCGCCAGGGTCCCCTACAATGAGCAGTTCTTC

clone_size: NA
j_call: TRBJ1-5
v_call: TRBV6-2/TRBV6-3
d_call: TRBD1
cdr3_aa: CASSWTGGNQPQHF
cdr3_nt: TGTGCCAGCAGTTGGACAGGGGGTAATCAGCCCCAGCATTTT

clone_size: NA
j_call: TRBJ2-7
v_call: TRBV10-2
d_call: TRBD2
cdr3_aa: CASSLGIAGSRSYEQYF
cdr3_nt: TGCGCCAGCAGCCTGGGAATAGCGGGGTCAAGATCCTACGAGCAGTACTTC

clone_size: NA
j_call: TRBJ2-2
v_call: TRBV28
d_call: TRBD1
cdr3_aa: CASSPGQVNTGELFF
cdr3_nt: TGTGCCAGCAGTCCGGGACAGGTTAACACCGGGGAGCTGTTTTTT

clone_size: NA
j_call: TRBJ1-2
v_call: TRBV4-3
d_call: TRBD1
cdr3_aa: CASSQVTGTGHGYTF
cdr3_nt: TGCGCCAGCAGCCAAGTAACAGGGACAGGCCATGGCTACACCTTC

clone_size: NA
j_call: TRBJ2-6
v_call: TRBV30
d_call: TRBD1
cdr3_aa: CAWMLRTGRANVLTF
cdr3_nt: TGTGCCTGGATGCTCCGGACAGGGAGGGCCAACGTCCTGACTTTC

clone_size: NA
j_call: TRBJ2-3
v_call: TRBV6-1
d_call: TRBD2
cdr3_aa: CASSETSSGYTDTLYF
cdr3_nt: TGTGCCAGCAGTGAAACGTCTAGCGGGTACACAGATACGCTGTATTTT

clone_size: many
j_call: TRBJ2-1
v_call: TRBV7-9
d_call: TRBD2
cdr3_aa: CASSLGGDYNEQFF
cdr3_nt: TGCGCCAGCAGCTTGGGAGGGGACTACAATGAGCAGTTCTTC

clone_size: NA
j_call: TRBJ1-2
v_call: TRBV29-1
d_call: NA
cdr3_aa: CSVGRPDSNYGYTF
cdr3_nt: TGCAGCGTTGGACGCCCGGACAGTAACTATGGCTACACCTTC

clone_size: NA
j_call: TRBJ2-7
v_call: TRBV9
d_call: NA
cdr3_aa: CASSVVPGGQKTNEQYF
cdr3_nt: TGTGCCAGCAGCGTAGTCCCCGGGGGACAAAAGACCAATGAGCAGTACTTC

clone_size: NA
j_call: TRBJ2-2
v_call: TRBV18
d_call: NA
cdr3_aa: CASSPRQASNTGELFF
cdr3_nt: TGTGCCAGCTCACCACGACAGGCCTCGAACACCGGGGAGCTGTTTTTT

clone_size: few
j_call: TRBJ2-5
v_call: TRBV9
d_call: TRBD2
cdr3_aa: CASSGAGAGKETQYF
cdr3_nt: TGTGCCAGCAGCGGAGCGGGGGCGGGTAAAGAGACCCAGTACTTC

clone_size: many
j_call: TRBJ2-3
v_call: TRBV7-9
d_call: NA
cdr3_aa: CASSLLQGSGTDTQYF
cdr3_nt: TGTGCCAGCAGCCTCCTTCAGGGAAGCGGCACAGATACGCAGTATTTT

clone_size: few
j_call: TRBJ2-5
v_call: TRBV29-1
d_call: NA
cdr3_aa: CSVDPSQETQYF
cdr3_nt: TGCAGCGTTGATCCGTCACAAGAGACCCAGTACTTC

clone_size: few
j_call: TRBJ2-1
v_call: TRBV20-1
d_call: NA
cdr3_aa: CSAIRGSYNEQFF
cdr3_nt: TGCAGTGCCATTAGGGGGTCCTACAATGAGCAGTTCTTC

clone_size: few
j_call: TRBJ2-7
v_call: TRBV29-1
d_call: NA
cdr3_aa: CSVEGSLSSYNEQYF
cdr3_nt: TGCAGCGTTGAAGGCTCCCTCAGCTCCTACAATGAGCAGTACTTC

clone_size: few
j_call: TRBJ2-1
v_call: TRBV13
d_call: TRBD2
cdr3_aa: CASSSPGTNRNEQFF
cdr3_nt: TGTGCCAGCAGCTCCCCCGGGACTAATCGCAATGAGCAGTTCTTC

clone_size: few
j_call: TRBJ2-4
v_call: TRBV5-6
d_call: NA
cdr3_aa: CASSLVAGQLAKNIQYF
cdr3_nt: TGTGCCAGCAGCTTGGTGGCAGGACAGCTAGCCAAAAACATTCAGTACTTC

clone_size: NA
j_call: TRBJ2-2
v_call: TRBV20-1
d_call: NA
cdr3_aa: CSAREGGELFF
cdr3_nt: TGCAGTGCTAGAGAGGGCGGGGAGCTGTTTTTT

clone_size: NA
j_call: TRBJ2-3
v_call: TRBV14
d_call: NA
cdr3_aa: CASSQFVRTDTQYF
cdr3_nt: TGTGCCAGCAGCCAATTCGTACGGACAGATACGCAGTATTTT

clone_size: few
j_call: TRBJ2-7
v_call: TRBV20-1
d_call: NA
cdr3_aa: CSARVNRLHEQYF
cdr3_nt: TGCAGTGCTAGAGTCAACAGGTTGCACGAGCAGTACTTC